The sequence of this TCR beta chain was determined in a study of radiation and T cells in renal cell carcinoma (dated by TCRdb to 2020 to 2022). For context, the study as a whole: In total, 50 or so samples, comprising approximately 25 tumors and some 27 peripheral blood samples, were subjected to TCR beta sequencing. The last blood draw occurred 4 weeks after radiation, at the same time as nephrectomy. Across all 53 samples, under 5,000,000 unique CDR3 nucleotide sequences encoding around 2,500,000 unique CDR3 amino acid sequences were identified. Study-wide conclusions, independent of this receptor: Because no pretreatment tumor biopsies were available, whether clonotypes were present in the tumor at baseline could not be determined. With a single-armed trial design, the study had no way to address how radiation dose or scheduling affects the TCR repertoire. Top tumor clonotypes rose in blood from baseline to 2 weeks post-radiation, then contracted by 4 weeks, suggesting transient expansion of tumor-resident clones. Changes in the blood repertoire were not tracked past 4 weeks after treatment.

Inclusive of the bounding cysteine and phenylalanine, the CDR3 is 14 residues long. The retained sequence is limited to the CDR3, 42 bases, with the frame set at the first base. The germline V gene sets CDR1 to LGHNA and CDR2 to YNFKEQ. The germline ends are 14 bases apart after V is trimmed by 3 bases and J by 5 bases. Taken with the paper, the label for time point translates to: blood 4 weeks post-SBRT, at nephrectomy. The treatment or condition label here, explained by the study, means: 15 Gy SBRT to primary tumor, nephrectomy 4 weeks later. The samples were obtained from a clinical trial, where primary renal cell carcinomas were treated with 15 Gy stereotactic body radiation therapy and then removed by nephrectomy 4 weeks afterward. To track tumor-enriched clonotypes, serial peripheral blood was sampled from radiation-treated patients at baseline and at 2 weeks and 4 weeks after SBRT. Renal cell carcinoma with clear cell pathology was present in all patients. Genomic DNA for TCR sequencing was prepared using the QIAamp DNA Blood Mini Kit (Qiagen). The analyses included just those samples that passed every quality control check.

The immunoSEQ kit was used, according to the manufacturer's recommendations, to generate TCR beta libraries from genomic DNA. For library preparation, a first multiplex PCR was performed with proprietary primers, followed by a second PCR in which unique barcodes were added, and bead cleanups were performed after each round. Each sample batch included a kit-provided positive control reaction and a negative control reaction. The final libraries were assessed on an Agilent 4200 TapeStation D1000 ScreenTape, pooled by volume, and quantified by qPCR. Sequencing was performed on an Illumina NextSeq500 using a MidOutput 150-cycle cartridge, with 156 Read1 cycles, 15 Index1 cycles, and the kit custom primers. The pooled library was loaded at approximately 1 pM, with a roughly 22% PhiX control spiked in. Turning to the authors' computational methods: Vendor-processed data were analyzed in R, with a clonotype defined as all T cells sharing the same CDR3 nucleotide sequence. In the clone abundance analyses, frequencies were normalized to the 10,000 most abundant clones in each sample. Public T cell clones, averaging fewer than five per sample, were removed before analysis. An abundance difference of at least 32-fold between compartments was the criterion for calling clonotypes tumor-enriched or baseline blood-enriched. Clonotypes expanded or contracted between blood time points were identified with a beta-binomial differential abundance model. Similarity between tumor and blood repertoires was quantified using the Baroni-Urbani and Buser coefficient, and groups were compared with two-tailed Wilcoxon tests in R. The table was pulled from immuneACCESS by TCRdb, which kept in-frame rearrangements only. Such tables lose some clones; where checked, under half of the loss comes from unresolved V genes, and the rest has no known cause. V, J and clone size are taken as reported in that table, and D and trimming were inferred from the DNA itself. This sample is represented by about 74,000 clones; nearly 90% of them were singletons. The ten largest clones capture roughly 5.4% of the sample.

Regarding this clone: Its antigen is still unknown. Base qualities are not recorded, but no much larger clone differs from it by a single base.

In this chain, TRBV4-2 is recombined with TRBJ2-7, with TRBD2 perhaps the D gene, on 5 matching bases. This receptor was obtained from a woman aged 70 to 79 with renal cell carcinoma. The specimen was blood, collected from a patient whose treatment included radiotherapy and nephrectomy. The nucleotide sequence is given as TGTGCCAGCAGCCAGGTCACTAGTTCCCACGAGCAGTACTTC. Its translation reads: CASSQVTSSHEQYF.